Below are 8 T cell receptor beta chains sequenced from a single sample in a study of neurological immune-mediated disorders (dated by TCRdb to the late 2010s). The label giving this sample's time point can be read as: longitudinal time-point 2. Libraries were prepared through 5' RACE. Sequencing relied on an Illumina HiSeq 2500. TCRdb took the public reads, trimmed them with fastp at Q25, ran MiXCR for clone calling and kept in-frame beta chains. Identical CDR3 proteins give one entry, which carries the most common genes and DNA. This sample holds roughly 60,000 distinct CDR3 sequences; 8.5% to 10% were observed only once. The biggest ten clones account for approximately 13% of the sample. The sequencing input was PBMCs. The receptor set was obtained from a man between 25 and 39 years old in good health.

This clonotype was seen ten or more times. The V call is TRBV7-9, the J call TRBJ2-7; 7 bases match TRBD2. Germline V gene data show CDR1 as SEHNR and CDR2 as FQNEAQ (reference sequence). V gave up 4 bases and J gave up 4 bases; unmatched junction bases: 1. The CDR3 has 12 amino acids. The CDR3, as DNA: TGTGCCAGCAGCTCGGGACTATACGAGCAGTACTTC. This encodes CASSSGLYEQYF.

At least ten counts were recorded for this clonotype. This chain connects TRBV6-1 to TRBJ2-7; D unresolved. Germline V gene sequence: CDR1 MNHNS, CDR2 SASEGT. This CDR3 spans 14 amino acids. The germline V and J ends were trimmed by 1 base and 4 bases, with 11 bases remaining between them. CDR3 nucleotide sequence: TGTGCCAGCAGTGAAGGCGGCTCCCCATACGAGCAGTACTTC. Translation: CASSEGGSPYEQYF.

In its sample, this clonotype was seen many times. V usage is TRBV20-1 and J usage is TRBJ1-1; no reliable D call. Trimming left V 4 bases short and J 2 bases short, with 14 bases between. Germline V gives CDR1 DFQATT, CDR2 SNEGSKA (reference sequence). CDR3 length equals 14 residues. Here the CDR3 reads CSAKEAGINTEAFF. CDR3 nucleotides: TGCAGTGCTAAAGAGGCAGGAATAAACACTGAAGCTTTCTTT.

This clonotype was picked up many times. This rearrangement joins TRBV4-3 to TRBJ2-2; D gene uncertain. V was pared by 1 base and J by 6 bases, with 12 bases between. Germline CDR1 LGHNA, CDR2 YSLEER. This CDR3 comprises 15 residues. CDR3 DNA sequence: TGCGCCAGCAGCCAAGTTCTTAATGGGGCCGGGGAGCTGTTTTTT. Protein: CASSQVLNGAGELFF.

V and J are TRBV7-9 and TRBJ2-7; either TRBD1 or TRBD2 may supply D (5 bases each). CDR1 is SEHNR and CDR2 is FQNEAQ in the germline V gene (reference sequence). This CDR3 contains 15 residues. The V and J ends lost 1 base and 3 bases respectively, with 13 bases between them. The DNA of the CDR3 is TGTGCCAGCAGCTTAGGGGGGACCAACCGCTACGAGCAGTACTTC. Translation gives CASSLGGTNRYEQYF.

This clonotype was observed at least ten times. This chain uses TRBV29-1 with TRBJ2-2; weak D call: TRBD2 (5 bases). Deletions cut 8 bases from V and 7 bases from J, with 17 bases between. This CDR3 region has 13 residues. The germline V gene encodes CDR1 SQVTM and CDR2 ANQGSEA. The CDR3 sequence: CSTRASSNGELFF. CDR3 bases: TGCAGCACACGGGCTAGCTCCAACGGGGAGCTGTTTTTT.

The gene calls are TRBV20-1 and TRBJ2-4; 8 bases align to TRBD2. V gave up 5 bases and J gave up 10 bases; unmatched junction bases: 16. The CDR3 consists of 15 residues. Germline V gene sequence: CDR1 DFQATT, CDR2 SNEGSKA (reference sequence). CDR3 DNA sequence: TGCAGTGCTCAGAAGGGTAGCGGGATATCGGATATTCAGTACTTC. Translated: CSAQKGSGISDIQYF.

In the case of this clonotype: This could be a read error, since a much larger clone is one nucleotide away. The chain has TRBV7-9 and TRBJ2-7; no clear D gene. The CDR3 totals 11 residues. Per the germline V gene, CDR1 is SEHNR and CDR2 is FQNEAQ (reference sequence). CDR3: CASSRNYEQHF. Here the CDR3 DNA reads TGTGCCAGCAGCCGTAACTACGAGCAGCACTTC. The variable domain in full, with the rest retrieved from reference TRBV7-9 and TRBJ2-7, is DTGVSQNPRHKITKRGQNVTFRCDPISEHNRLYWYRQTLGQGPEFLTYFQNEAQLEKSRLLSDRFSAERPKGSFSTLEIQRTEQGDSAMYLCASSRNYEQHFGPGTRLTVT.